This T cell receptor beta chain was recovered during a study of beta chain features in type 1 diabetes (dated by TCRdb to between 2017 and 2018). With regard to the full study: Patients and healthy donors did not differ in mean age, gender distribution, total cell number or subset yield. Regulatory and stem cell-like memory subsets were isolated from only 8 patients and about eight healthy donors, whereas naive and central memory subsets came from all 28 donors. The study compared the TCRB repertoires of sorted circulating CD4+ T cell subsets in recently diagnosed type 1 diabetes patients with those in matched healthy donors. A total of some 110 million sorted cells were examined across all samples, and the number of cells per subset was strongly correlated with RNA yield.

As concerns this clone: Its antigen is currently not known. Per-nucleotide qualities are absent, and no much larger clonotype sits a single base away. The same CDR3 also results from other DNA sequences found in this sample.

What the work shows at the level of the full study, not this receptor alone: Fewer insertions and more nucleotide deletions at VDJ recombination sites were observed in patients with type 1 diabetes, implying thymic rearrangement abnormalities. PCR may preferentially amplify shorter templates, but because patient and control samples were amplified and corrected together, any resulting skew would affect both groups equally. In all four CD4+ subsets, TCRB CDR3 length was moderately but significantly shorter in type 1 diabetes patients. Because cDNA was sequenced instead of genomic DNA, highly expressing activated cells could be over-represented, though the groups showed no difference in activation or CD3 levels. Because small numbers of individuals were included in the HLA sub-analyses, any influence of HLA type on TCRB rearrangement was left unresolved. The naive, central memory and regulatory TCRB repertoires appeared to resemble one another more closely among patients than among healthy donors.

A single peripheral blood draw of 95 to 150 mL on average was collected from each donor into heparinised tubes. A BD FACSAria II was used to sort naive, central memory, regulatory and stem cell-like memory CD4+ T cells with a panel that included CD45RO, CCR7, CD25, CD127, CD95 and CD27. Every sorted population had a purity above 95%. PBMCs were separated immediately by Lymphoprep density gradient centrifugation and were stained directly, without being cultured. So that batch effects would be minimized, each experiment stained and sorted samples in pairs, pairing one healthy donor with one patient. Trimming at the junction amounts to 2 bases on V and 5 bases on J, and the germline ends lie 3 bases apart. From the germline V gene (reference sequence), CDR1 is DFQATT and CDR2 is SNEGSKA. The CDR3 holds 10 amino acids from the cysteine to the phenylalanine. Just CDR3 DNA is preserved here, 30 bases in frame from base 1.

All of the isolated RNA was reverse transcribed with the High Capacity cDNA Reverse Transcription Kit, so expressed TCRB transcripts were sequenced. Naive, central memory and regulatory T cell samples underwent deep immunoSEQ sequencing, averaging around 3.9 million total reads per sample. Sorted cells were lysed in RLT buffer and RNA was extracted with DNase-treated RNeasy Micro or Mini kits, depending on cell number. To prevent cross-contamination, every cell subset was processed on its own, while patient and healthy donor samples were processed together. The immunoSEQ multiplex PCR was used to amplify TCRB sequences from cDNA, generating 87-bp fragments that spanned the CDR3 region. Sequencing of the amplicons was performed on the Illumina HiSeq platform. The original pipeline was this. Synthetic template baselines were used to correct PCR bias computationally, reads within Hamming distance 2 were collapsed together, and singletons that could not be merged were discarded. Reads were aligned against IMGT to assign V, D and J genes, CDR3 length and insertions or deletions at six rearrangement sites. Within each subset, clonotype counts were normalized to sorted cell number, after which true diversity and Gini coefficients were computed with the tcR R package. Repertoire sharing was quantified using the overlap coefficient calculated on TCRB nucleotide sequences. Out-of-frame TCRB sequences from naive cells were analyzed as a proxy for the pre-selection repertoire. TCRdb took this table from immuneACCESS and kept in-frame rearrangements with V and J called. Such tables lack part of the clones; where checked against another copy, unresolved V genes explain under half of the gap, and the rest is unexplained. V and J calls and clone size are as listed in that table; D and trimming were resolved from the DNA. The sample data list around 430,000 clones, and approximately 28% of these were observed just once. The leading ten clones occupy roughly 0.06% of the sample.

Sequenced: naive CD4+ T cells from blood. The cell subset or site label of this sample denotes: true naive CD4+ T cells. The V and J segments used are TRBV20-1 and TRBJ2-5, with the D gene call left open. The TCR was taken from a man between 18 and 29 years old in good health. The nucleotide sequence is given as TGCAGTGCTAGAATCGAGACCCAGTACTTC. Protein translation: CSARIETQYF.